One T cell receptor beta chain is described in this entry. Every isolated RNA sample was fully reverse transcribed, so sequencing captured expressed TCRB transcripts. Only in-frame clones appear in the TCRdb table, and some are missing; sequencing was by immunoSEQ multiplex PCR. The table has almost 350,000 clones, roughly a fifth seen once. This sample was included in a study of beta chain features in type 1 diabetes. CDR3 length equals 14 residues. The V and J ends lost 1 base and 3 bases respectively, with 7 bases between them. The germline V gene has CDR1 SGHAT and CDR2 FQNNGV. The clonotype was recovered from a woman aged 18-30 years in good health. The sample was naive CD4+ T cells from blood. The chain uses TRBV11-2 and TRBJ2-1; a weak D match, TRBD1 (5 bases). CDR3 nucleotides: TGTGCCAGCAGCTTAGTAGGGGTCTACAATGAGCAGTTCTTC. Residues: CASSLVGVYNEQFF.